This T cell receptor beta chain was obtained from a study of T cells after yellow fever vaccination. 5'RACE template switching added a universal primer site and UMIs to TCR cDNA. TCRdb re-derived calls from the 5' RACE reads in MiXCR, one entry per CDR3 protein. The data hold a few hundred thousand distinct CDR3 sequences, with roughly 7.5% observed a single time. This clonotype was counted ten times or more. What it recognizes is unknown. Regarding the study as a whole: Once the booster was given, most primary-vaccination clones reappeared, at about 95% for CD4 and approximately 88% for CD8.

V lost 1 base, J lost 0 bases, and 10 bases lay in between. Per germline, CDR1 DFQATT and CDR2 SNEGSKA (reference sequence). The CDR3 contains 15 residues. This chain uses TRBV20-1 with TRBJ2-4, with D possibly TRBD2 on 6 matching bases. This receptor was taken from a man aged 18 to 35 who received the YFV17D yellow fever vaccine. Sequences were derived from PBMCs, sampled about 49 days after the first yellow fever vaccination. Here the CDR3 DNA reads TGCAGTGCTAGAGGCGGGGCGGGAGCCAAAAACATTCAGTACTTC. This codes for CSARGGAGAKNIQYF.